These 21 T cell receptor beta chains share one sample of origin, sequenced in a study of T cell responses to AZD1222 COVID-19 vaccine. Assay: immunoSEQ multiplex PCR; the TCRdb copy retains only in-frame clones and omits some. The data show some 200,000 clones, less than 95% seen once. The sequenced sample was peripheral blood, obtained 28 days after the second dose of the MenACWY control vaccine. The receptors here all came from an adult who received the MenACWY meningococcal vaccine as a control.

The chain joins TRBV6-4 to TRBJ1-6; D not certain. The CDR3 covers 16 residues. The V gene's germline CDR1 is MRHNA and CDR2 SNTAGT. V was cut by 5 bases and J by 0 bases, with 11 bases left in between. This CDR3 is CASSLPISSYNSPLHF. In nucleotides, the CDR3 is TGTGCCAGCAGTCTCCCAATAAGCTCCTATAATTCACCCCTCCACTTT.

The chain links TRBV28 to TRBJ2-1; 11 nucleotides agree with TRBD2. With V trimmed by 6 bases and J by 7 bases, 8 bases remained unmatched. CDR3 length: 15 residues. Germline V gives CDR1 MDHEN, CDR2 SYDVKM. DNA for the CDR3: TGTGCCAGCAGCAGTCGGCTAGCGGGGGGAAATGAGCAGTTCTTC. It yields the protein CASSSRLAGGNEQFF. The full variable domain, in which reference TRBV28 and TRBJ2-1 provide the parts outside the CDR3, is DVKVTQSSRYLVKRTGEKVFLECVQDMDHENMFWYRQDPGLGLRLIYFSYDVKMKEKGDIPEGYSVSREKKERFSLILESASTNQTSMYLCASSSRLAGGNEQFFGPGTRLTVL.

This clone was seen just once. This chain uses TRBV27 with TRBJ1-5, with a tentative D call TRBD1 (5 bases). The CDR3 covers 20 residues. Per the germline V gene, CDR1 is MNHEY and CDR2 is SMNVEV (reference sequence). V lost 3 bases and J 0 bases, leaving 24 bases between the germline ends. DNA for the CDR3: TGTGCCAGCAGTTTTGGGGCAGGCCGGTCTTGGGGTCATAGCAATCAGCCCCAGCATTTT. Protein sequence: CASSFGAGRSWGHSNQPQHF.

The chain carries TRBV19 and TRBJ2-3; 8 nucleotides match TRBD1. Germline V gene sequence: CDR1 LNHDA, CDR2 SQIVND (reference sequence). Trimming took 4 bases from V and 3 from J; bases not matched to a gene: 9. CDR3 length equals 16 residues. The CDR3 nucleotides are TGTGCCAGTAGTACATTGGACAGGGATGGTACAGATACGCAGTATTTT. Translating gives CASSTLDRDGTDTQYF.

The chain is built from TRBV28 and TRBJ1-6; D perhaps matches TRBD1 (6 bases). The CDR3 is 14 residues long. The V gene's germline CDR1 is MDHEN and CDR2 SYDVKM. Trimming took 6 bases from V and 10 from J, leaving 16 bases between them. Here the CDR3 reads CASRVGQHGSPLHF. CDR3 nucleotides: TGTGCCAGCAGGGTCGGACAGCACGGCTCACCCCTCCACTTT.

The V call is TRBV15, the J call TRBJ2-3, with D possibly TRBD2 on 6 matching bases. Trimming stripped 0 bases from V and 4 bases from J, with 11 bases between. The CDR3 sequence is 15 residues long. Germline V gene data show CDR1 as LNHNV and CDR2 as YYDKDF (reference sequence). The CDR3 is CATSRDQWEADTQYF. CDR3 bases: TGTGCCACCAGCAGAGATCAGTGGGAGGCAGATACGCAGTATTTT.

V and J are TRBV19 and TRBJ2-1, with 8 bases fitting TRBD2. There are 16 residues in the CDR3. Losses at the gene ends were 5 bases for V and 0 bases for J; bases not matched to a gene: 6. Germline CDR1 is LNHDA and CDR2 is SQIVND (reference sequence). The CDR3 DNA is TGTGCCAGTAGTTGGGCGGGAGGAATCTCCTACAATGAGCAGTTCTTC. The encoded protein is CASSWAGGISYNEQFF. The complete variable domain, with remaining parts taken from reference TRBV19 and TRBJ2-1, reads DGGITQSPKYLFRKEGQNVTLSCEQNLNHDAMYWYRQDPGQGLRLIYYSQIVNDFQKGDIAEGYSVSREKKESFPLTVTSAQKNPTAFYLCASSWAGGISYNEQFFGPGTRLTVL.

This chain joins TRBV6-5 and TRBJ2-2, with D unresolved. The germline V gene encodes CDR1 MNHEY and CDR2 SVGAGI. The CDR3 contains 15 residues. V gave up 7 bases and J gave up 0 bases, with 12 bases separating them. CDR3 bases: TGTGCCAGCAAGCGTGACCCCACGAACACCGGGGAGCTGTTTTTT. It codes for CASKRDPTNTGELFF.

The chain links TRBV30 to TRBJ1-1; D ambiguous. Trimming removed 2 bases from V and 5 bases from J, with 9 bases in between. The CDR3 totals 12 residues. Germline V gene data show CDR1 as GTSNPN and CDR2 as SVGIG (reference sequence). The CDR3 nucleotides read TGTGCCTGGAGTCGAGGGAGTACTGAAGCTTTCTTT. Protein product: CAWSRGSTEAFF.

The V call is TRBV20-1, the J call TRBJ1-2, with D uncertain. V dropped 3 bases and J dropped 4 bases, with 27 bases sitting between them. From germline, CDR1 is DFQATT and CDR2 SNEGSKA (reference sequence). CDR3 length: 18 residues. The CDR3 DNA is TGCAGTGCTAGTTCCCCCCCCCAACCCTCGAGGTCGCGCTATGGCTACACCTTC. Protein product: CSASSPPQPSRSRYGYTF.

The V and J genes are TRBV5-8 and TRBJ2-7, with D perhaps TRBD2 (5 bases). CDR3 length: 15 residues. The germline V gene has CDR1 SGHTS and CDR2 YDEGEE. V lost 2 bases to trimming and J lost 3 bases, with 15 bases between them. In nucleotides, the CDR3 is TGTGCCAGCAGCTTCGGGGTGACGGTTGACTACGAGCAGTACTTC. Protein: CASSFGVTVDYEQYF.

The CDR3 coding sequence is TGTGCCAGCAGCGTAGCCAGGGATAACGAGCAGTACTTC. Its translation: CASSVARDNEQYF. The chain employs TRBV9 and TRBJ2-7, with D tentatively TRBD1 (5 bases). V dropped 0 bases and J dropped 5 bases, with 9 bases sitting between them. Looked up from germline, CDR1 is SGDLS and CDR2 is YYNGEE. The CDR3 runs 13 residues.

In nucleotides, the CDR3 is TGTGCCAGCAGCTTTCTGGACGCGAACACCGGGGAGCTGTTTTTT. Translated: CASSFLDANTGELFF. This chain uses TRBV13 with TRBJ2-2; D is unclear. This CDR3 is built from 15 residues. Germline loops: CDR1 PRHDT, CDR2 FYEKMQ (reference sequence). The germline V and J ends were trimmed by 3 bases and 0 bases, with 8 bases remaining between them.

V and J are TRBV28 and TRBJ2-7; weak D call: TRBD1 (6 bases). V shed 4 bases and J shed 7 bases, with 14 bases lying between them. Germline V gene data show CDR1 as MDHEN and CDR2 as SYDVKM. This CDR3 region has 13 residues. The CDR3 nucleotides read TGTGCCAGCAGTTGGACCGGGACACAGGAGCAGTACTTC. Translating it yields CASSWTGTQEQYF.

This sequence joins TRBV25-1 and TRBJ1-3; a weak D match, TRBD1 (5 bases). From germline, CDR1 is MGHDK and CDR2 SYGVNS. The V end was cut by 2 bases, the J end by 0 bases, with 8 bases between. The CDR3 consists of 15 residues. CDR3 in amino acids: CASSEPRASGNTIYF. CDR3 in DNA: TGTGCCAGCAGTGAACCCAGGGCCTCTGGAAACACCATATATTTT.

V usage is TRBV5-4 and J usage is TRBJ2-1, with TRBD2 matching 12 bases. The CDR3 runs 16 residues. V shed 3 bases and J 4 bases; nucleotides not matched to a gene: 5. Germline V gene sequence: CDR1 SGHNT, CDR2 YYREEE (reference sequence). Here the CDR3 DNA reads TGTGCCAGCAGCTCGGCTAGCGGGAGGGCATACAATGAGCAGTTCTTC. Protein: CASSSASGRAYNEQFF.

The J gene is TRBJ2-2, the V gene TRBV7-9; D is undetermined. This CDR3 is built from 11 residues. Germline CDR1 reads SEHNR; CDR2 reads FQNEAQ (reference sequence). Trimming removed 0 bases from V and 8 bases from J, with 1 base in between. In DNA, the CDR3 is TGTGCCAGCAGCTTAGCTGGGGAGCTGTTTTTT. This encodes CASSLAGELFF.

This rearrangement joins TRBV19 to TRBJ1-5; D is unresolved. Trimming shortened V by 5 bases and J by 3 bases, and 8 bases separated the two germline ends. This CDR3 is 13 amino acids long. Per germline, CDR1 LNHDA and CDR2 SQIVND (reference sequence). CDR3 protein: CASSPQTNQPQHF. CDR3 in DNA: TGTGCCAGTAGTCCCCAGACCAATCAGCCCCAGCATTTT.

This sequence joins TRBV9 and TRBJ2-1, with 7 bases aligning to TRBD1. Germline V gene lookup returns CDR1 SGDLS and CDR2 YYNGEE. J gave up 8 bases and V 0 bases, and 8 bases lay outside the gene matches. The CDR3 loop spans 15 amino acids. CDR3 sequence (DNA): TGTGCCAGCAGCGTAGTAGGGGGCGATATGGATGAGCAGTTCTTC. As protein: CASSVVGGDMDEQFF.

CDR3 in DNA: TGTGCCACCTCAGGGGGAGGGGGCTATGGCTACACCTTC. This sequence encodes CATSGGGGYGYTF. The chain couples TRBV5-4 to TRBJ1-2, with 7 bases aligning to TRBD1. CDR3 length: 13 amino acids. Germline CDR1 reads SGHNT; CDR2 reads YYREEE (reference sequence). With V trimmed by 9 bases and J by 4 bases, 9 bases remained unmatched.

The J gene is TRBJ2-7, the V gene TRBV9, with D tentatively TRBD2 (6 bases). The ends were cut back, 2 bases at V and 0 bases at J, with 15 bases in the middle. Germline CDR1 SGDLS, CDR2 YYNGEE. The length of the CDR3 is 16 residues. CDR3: CASSVQSSGSSYEQYF. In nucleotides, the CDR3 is TGTGCCAGCAGCGTCCAGAGTTCCGGGAGCTCCTACGAGCAGTACTTC.